The next 13 T cell receptor beta chains were all read from a single sample in a study of a mutant IDH1 vaccine in newly diagnosed glioma. Their antigens are not known. As for time point: week 47, end of study. Mutant IDH1 20-mer peptide, at 300 ug, made up each vaccine dose, with topical imiquimod. Repertoires were generated with immunoSEQ multiplex PCR, while TCRdb's copy carries only in-frame clones and drops some. In the table there are approximately 84,000 clones, approximately 80% of which are singletons. The source material was PBMCs, sampled from a glioma patient whose treatment included an IDH1 peptide vaccine. These receptors were collected from a man aged 40-55 years with glioma.

This clone was seen a few times. The chain employs TRBV15 and TRBJ2-7; TRBD2 matches at 12 bases. V lost 3 bases and J lost 1; bases outside the gene matches: 1. The germline V gene encodes CDR1 LNHNV and CDR2 YYDKDF (reference sequence). The CDR3 extends over 15 amino acids. CDR3 residues: CATSRTSGGSYEQYF. CDR3 DNA sequence: TGTGCCACCAGCAGGACTAGCGGGGGTTCCTACGAGCAGTACTTC. Using reference TRBV15 and TRBJ2-7 for the parts outside the CDR3, the full variable domain is DAMVIQNPRYQVTQFGKPVTLSCSQTLNHNVMYWYQQKSSQAPKLLFHYYDKDFNNEADTPDNFQSRRPNTSFCFLDIRSPGLGDTAMYLCATSRTSGGSYEQYFGPGTRLTVT.

The CDR3 region has the DNA TGTGCCAGCAGCTTATTGGAAAGCGGCTACGAGCAGTACTTC. Translation: CASSLLESGYEQYF. The chain combines TRBV7-6 with TRBJ2-7; tentatively, D is TRBD2 (5 bases). The CDR3 runs to 14 residues. Germline V gene data show CDR1 as SGHVS and CDR2 as FNYEAQ. V lost 2 bases, J lost 3 bases, and 11 bases lay in between.

The chain links TRBV7-2 to TRBJ2-3; D not certain. This CDR3 comprises 13 residues. The ends were cut back, 1 base at V and 8 bases at J, with 10 bases in the middle. Germline CDR1 SGHTA, CDR2 FQGNSA. The CDR3, as DNA: TGTGCCAGCAGCTTAGGACTGTCGGGTACGCAGTATTTT. Translation: CASSLGLSGTQYF.

The V gene is TRBV6-4, the J gene TRBJ1-1; D is perhaps TRBD1 (5 bases). The CDR3 runs 14 residues. CDR1 MRHNA and CDR2 SNTAGT come from the germline V gene. Trimming pared 3 bases from V and 4 bases from J, leaving 12 bases between. The CDR3 reads CASSEQSGTTEAFF. CDR3 sequence (DNA): TGTGCCAGCAGTGAACAGTCCGGGACCACTGAAGCTTTCTTT.

This sequence joins TRBV7-2 and TRBJ2-2; TRBD1 matches at 7 bases. V trimming: 5 bases; J trimming: 0 bases; junction bases outside the gene matches: 12. The CDR3 sequence is 18 residues long. The germline V gene has CDR1 SGHTA and CDR2 FQGNSA. The CDR3: CASSKRAGTAANTGELFF. CDR3 nucleotides: TGTGCCAGCAGCAAAAGGGCTGGGACAGCCGCGAACACCGGGGAGCTGTTTTTT.

This chain links TRBV7-9 with TRBJ2-7; D is undetermined. V lost 2 bases, J lost 2 bases, and 10 bases lay in between. This CDR3 has 14 amino acids. Germline values: CDR1 SEHNR, CDR2 FQNEAQ (reference sequence). CDR3 sequence: CASSLPQPPYEQYF. The CDR3 DNA is TGTGCCAGCAGCTTACCACAGCCTCCCTACGAGCAGTACTTC.

The chain is built from TRBV4-2 and TRBJ2-7; D is uncertain. V was clipped by 5 bases and J by 5 bases, with 10 bases between them. Germline CDR1 reads LGHNA; CDR2 reads YNFKEQ. The CDR3 length is 12 residues. The CDR3 coding sequence is TGTGCCAGCAGCTACGGCCGGGACGAGCAGTACTTC. Amino acids: CASSYGRDEQYF.

The chain's CDR3 is CASSSGGTPEQYF. CDR3 nucleotide sequence: TGTGCCAGCAGCTCCGGGGGCACCCCCGAGCAGTACTTC. The J gene is TRBJ2-7, the V gene TRBV7-8; the D call may be TRBD1 or TRBD2 (6 bases each). Germline assignment: CDR1 SGHVS and CDR2 FQNEAQ. This CDR3 region has 13 residues. Trimming stripped 4 bases from V and 6 bases from J, with 13 bases between.

Only one count was recorded for this clone. This rearrangement joins TRBV7-6 to TRBJ1-4; D not certain. The V end was cut by 8 bases, the J end by 6 bases, with 10 bases between. The CDR3 consists of 12 residues. Per germline, CDR1 SGHVS and CDR2 FNYEAQ. In DNA form, the CDR3 reads TGTGCCAGCTCGGAACCCTATGAAAAACTGTTTTTT. Its protein product is CASSEPYEKLFF.

The chain recombines TRBV19 with TRBJ1-3; TRBD1 is a possible D gene (5 bases). V was pared by 2 bases and J by 2 bases, with 10 bases between. This CDR3 contains 15 residues. Looked up from germline, CDR1 is LNHDA and CDR2 is SQIVND (reference sequence). CDR3 sequence reads: CASSIRQGAGNTIYF. The CDR3 DNA reads TGTGCCAGTAGTATACGGCAGGGCGCTGGAAACACCATATATTTT.

The chain employs TRBV7-3 and TRBJ2-2; D is undetermined. The V gene's germline CDR1 is SGHTA and CDR2 FQGTGA. The CDR3 has 13 residues. Trimming removed 3 bases at V and 5 bases at J, with 7 bases between. In DNA form, the CDR3 reads TGTGCCAGCAGCTTCAGAGGAACCGGGGAGCTGTTTTTT. Its translation is CASSFRGTGELFF.

With regard to this clone: The junction shows a germline mismatch at one end, possibly a read error. The rearrangement joins TRBV6-1 to TRBJ1-6, with a weak D call TRBD1 (6 bases). This CDR3 has 16 residues. Germline V lookup: CDR1 MNHNS, CDR2 SASEGT. In nucleotides, the CDR3 is TGTGCCATCAGTGCACACCAGGGGATGGATAATTCACCCCTCCACTTT. Amino acids: CAISAHQGMDNSPLHF.

The rearrangement uses TRBV29-1 and TRBJ2-1; D assignment may be TRBD1 or TRBD2 (5 bases each). Germline V gene data show CDR1 as SQVTM and CDR2 as ANQGSEA. CDR3 size: 15 residues. V was trimmed by 0 bases and J by 0 bases, leaving 9 bases between them. The DNA for the CDR3 is TGCAGCGTTGAAGATCCAGGGAGCTCCTACAATGAGCAGTTCTTC. Amino acid sequence: CSVEDPGSSYNEQFF.